This is a list of T cell receptor beta chains from one sample in a study of blood T cells in healthy people across ages. TCRdb processed the 5' RACE reads anew with MiXCR; each CDR3 protein has one entry. The sample has approximately 580,000 distinct CDR3 sequences, less than 25% seen once; the top ten hold 8.7%. The data also belong to a second study, concerning T cells of mothers and their children.

Input material: blood. The source of these receptors is a boy younger than 18 in good health. Both conserved end residues are part of each CDR3. The D gene is left open where the match is weak. Expanded clones are given a class, and other clones once, few, many or no size at all.

clone size: few
J gene: TRBJ1-1
D gene: TRBD1
V gene: TRBV25-1
CDR3 protein: CASSEYGDRGSAEAFF
CDR3 DNA: TGTGCCAGCAGTGAATATGGGGACAGGGGGAGCGCTGAAGCTTTCTTT

clone size: .
J gene: TRBJ1-4
D gene: .
V gene: TRBV20-1
CDR3 protein: CSARTGQMFMANEKLFF
CDR3 DNA: TGCAGTGCTAGAACCGGACAGATGTTCATGGCTAATGAAAAACTGTTTTTT

clone size: .
J gene: TRBJ1-6
D gene: .
V gene: TRBV7-2
CDR3 protein: CASSLYGALRSYNSPLHF
CDR3 DNA: TGTGCCAGCAGCTTATATGGGGCCCTAAGGTCCTATAATTCACCCCTCCACTTT

clone size: .
J gene: TRBJ2-7
D gene: .
V gene: TRBV30
CDR3 protein: CASGPRITYEQYF
CDR3 DNA: TGTGCCTCCGGGCCCAGAATCACCTACGAGCAGTACTTC

clone size: .
J gene: TRBJ2-5
D gene: TRBD1
V gene: TRBV9
CDR3 protein: CASSVATGERETQYF
CDR3 DNA: TGTGCCAGCAGCGTAGCTACAGGGGAGCGAGAGACCCAGTACTTC

clone size: .
J gene: TRBJ2-7
D gene: .
V gene: TRBV29-1
CDR3 protein: CSVGTVDPYEQYF
CDR3 DNA: TGCAGCGTTGGAACAGTTGACCCGTACGAGCAGTACTTC

clone size: once
J gene: TRBJ2-5
D gene: TRBD2
V gene: TRBV5-1
CDR3 protein: CASSFQPLAPVIGTQYF
CDR3 DNA: TGCGCCAGCAGCTTCCAACCACTAGCGCCGGTGATTGGGACCCAGTACTTC

clone size: few
J gene: TRBJ1-6
D gene: TRBD1
V gene: TRBV6-6
CDR3 protein: CASSLGGSNSPLHF
CDR3 DNA: TGTGCCAGCAGTTTAGGGGGCTCTAATTCACCCCTCCACTTT

clone size: .
J gene: TRBJ1-2
D gene: .
V gene: TRBV7-2
CDR3 protein: CASSLVGGGGYTF
CDR3 DNA: TGTGCCAGCAGCTTAGTCGGGGGCGGTGGCTACACCTTC

clone size: .
J gene: TRBJ2-6
D gene: .
V gene: TRBV3-1
CDR3 protein: CASSQARGSGANVLTF
CDR3 DNA: TGTGCCAGCAGCCAAGCCCGAGGGTCTGGGGCCAACGTCCTGACTTTC

clone size: .
J gene: TRBJ1-1
D gene: TRBD1
V gene: TRBV3-1
CDR3 protein: CASSRLGTGRTEAFF
CDR3 DNA: TGTGCCAGCAGCCGCCTCGGGACAGGGAGGACTGAAGCTTTCTTT

clone size: .
J gene: TRBJ2-3
D gene: .
V gene: TRBV7-3
CDR3 protein: CASSFQQGGGTDTQYF
CDR3 DNA: TGTGCCAGCAGCTTCCAACAGGGAGGGGGCACAGATACGCAGTATTTT

clone size: .
J gene: TRBJ2-5
D gene: .
V gene: TRBV7-2
CDR3 protein: CASSKVLGETQYF
CDR3 DNA: TGTGCCAGCAGCAAGGTGCTCGGAGAGACCCAGTACTTC

clone size: .
J gene: TRBJ2-2
D gene: TRBD1
V gene: TRBV20-1
CDR3 protein: CSARDRANTGELFF
CDR3 DNA: TGCAGTGCGAGGGACAGGGCTAACACCGGGGAGCTGTTTTTT

clone size: .
J gene: TRBJ2-7
D gene: .
V gene: TRBV5-1
CDR3 protein: CASSLVVESYEQYF
CDR3 DNA: TGCGCCAGCAGCTTGGTTGTAGAGTCCTACGAGCAGTACTTC

clone size: few
J gene: TRBJ2-5
D gene: TRBD1
V gene: TRBV7-8
CDR3 protein: CASSPRTGEVSQYF
CDR3 DNA: TGTGCCAGCAGCCCCAGGACAGGGGAGGTTTCCCAGTACTTC

clone size: .
J gene: TRBJ2-2
D gene: TRBD1
V gene: TRBV4-3
CDR3 protein: CASSRGLGTAYTGELFF
CDR3 DNA: TGCGCCAGCAGCCGAGGGCTGGGGACAGCCTACACCGGGGAGCTGTTTTTT

clone size: .
J gene: TRBJ1-3
D gene: .
V gene: TRBV3-1
CDR3 protein: CASSQHRSDTIYF
CDR3 DNA: TGTGCCAGCAGCCAACACAGAAGCGACACCATATATTTT

clone size: .
J gene: TRBJ1-2
D gene: .
V gene: TRBV29-1
CDR3 protein: CSVAGADGYTF
CDR3 DNA: TGCAGCGTCGCGGGGGCGGACGGCTACACCTTC

clone size: few
J gene: TRBJ2-1
D gene: TRBD2
V gene: TRBV6-7
CDR3 protein: CASSPTQRGGLGEQFF
CDR3 DNA: TGTGCCAGCAGCCCAACCCAGCGGGGGGGCCTTGGTGAGCAGTTCTTC

clone size: .
J gene: TRBJ1-1
D gene: TRBD1
V gene: TRBV20-1
CDR3 protein: CSAGGQHTEAFF
CDR3 DNA: TGCAGTGCTGGGGGACAGCACACTGAAGCTTTCTTT

clone size: .
J gene: TRBJ2-7
D gene: TRBD2
V gene: TRBV12-3/TRBV12-4
CDR3 protein: CPSSMGLAEQYF
CDR3 DNA: TGTCCCAGCAGTATGGGACTAGCCGAGCAGTACTTC

clone size: few
J gene: TRBJ2-3
D gene: .
V gene: TRBV2
CDR3 protein: CASTWETSTDTQYF
CDR3 DNA: TGTGCCAGCACGTGGGAAACTAGCACAGATACGCAGTATTTT

clone size: few
J gene: TRBJ2-5
D gene: TRBD2
V gene: TRBV6-1
CDR3 protein: CASSVGTSGIGETQYF
CDR3 DNA: TGTGCCAGCAGTGTCGGGACTAGCGGGATCGGTGAGACCCAGTACTTC

clone size: .
J gene: TRBJ2-5
D gene: .
V gene: TRBV11-2
CDR3 protein: CASSSTVQETQYF
CDR3 DNA: TGTGCCAGCAGCTCGACAGTCCAAGAGACCCAGTACTTC

clone size: many
J gene: TRBJ2-7
D gene: .
V gene: TRBV25-1
CDR3 protein: CARTLSYEQYF
CDR3 DNA: TGTGCCCGTACTCTCTCCTACGAGCAGTACTTC

clone size: few
J gene: TRBJ2-5
D gene: TRBD2
V gene: TRBV4-2
CDR3 protein: CASSQDAGVEETQYF
CDR3 DNA: TGTGCCAGCAGCCAAGATGCGGGAGTGGAAGAGACCCAGTACTTC

clone size: few
J gene: TRBJ1-2
D gene: .
V gene: TRBV10-3
CDR3 protein: CAISEAVYGYTF
CDR3 DNA: TGTGCCATCAGTGAGGCCGTCTATGGCTACACCTTC

clone size: few
J gene: TRBJ1-1
D gene: TRBD1
V gene: TRBV7-4
CDR3 protein: CASSRFPGQGITEAFF
CDR3 DNA: TGTGCCAGCAGCCGATTTCCGGGACAGGGGATCACTGAAGCTTTCTTT

clone size: few
J gene: TRBJ1-4
D gene: TRBD1
V gene: TRBV9
CDR3 protein: CASSVWTGDSPEKLFF
CDR3 DNA: TGTGCCAGCAGCGTATGGACAGGGGACAGTCCTGAAAAACTGTTTTTT

clone size: .
J gene: TRBJ2-6
D gene: .
V gene: TRBV20-1
CDR3 protein: CSASWGTKFLSGANVLTF
CDR3 DNA: TGCAGTGCTAGTTGGGGCACGAAATTTTTATCTGGGGCCAACGTCCTGACTTTC

clone size: .
J gene: TRBJ2-5
D gene: .
V gene: TRBV28
CDR3 protein: CASTDTGRGNQETQYF
CDR3 DNA: TGTGCCAGCACCGACACTGGGAGGGGGAACCAAGAGACCCAGTACTTC

clone size: few
J gene: TRBJ2-3
D gene: .
V gene: TRBV20-1
CDR3 protein: CSATTDQPDRYF
CDR3 DNA: TGCAGTGCTACAACAGACCAACCAGATCGGTATTTT

clone size: .
J gene: TRBJ2-1
D gene: TRBD2
V gene: TRBV28
CDR3 protein: CASSFGTSRYNEQFF
CDR3 DNA: TGTGCCAGCAGTTTCGGGACTAGCCGGTACAATGAGCAGTTCTTC

clone size: .
J gene: TRBJ1-4
D gene: .
V gene: TRBV12-3/TRBV12-4
CDR3 protein: CASSLGQLPNEKLFF
CDR3 DNA: TGTGCCAGCAGTCTCGGACAGCTACCTAATGAAAAACTGTTTTTT

clone size: .
J gene: TRBJ2-1
D gene: TRBD1
V gene: TRBV9
CDR3 protein: CASSVTDRVVEQSF
CDR3 DNA: TGTGCCAGCAGCGTAACGGACAGGGTAGTTGAGCAGTCCTTC

clone size: .
J gene: TRBJ2-7
D gene: .
V gene: TRBV28
CDR3 protein: CASSFARSYEQYF
CDR3 DNA: TGTGCCAGCAGTTTCGCAAGGTCCTACGAGCAGTACTTC

clone size: .
J gene: TRBJ2-4
D gene: TRBD2
V gene: TRBV20-1
CDR3 protein: CSARDWRGGETGIQYF
CDR3 DNA: TGCAGTGCTAGAGATTGGCGGGGGGGTGAGACGGGCATTCAGTACTTC

clone size: many
J gene: TRBJ2-1
D gene: .
V gene: TRBV5-1
CDR3 protein: CASSLSLADNEQFF
CDR3 DNA: TGCGCCAGCAGCTTGTCTCTTGCAGACAATGAGCAGTTCTTC

clone size: .
J gene: TRBJ2-3
D gene: TRBD2
V gene: TRBV7-3
CDR3 protein: CASSPFSSREGTDTQYF
CDR3 DNA: TGTGCCAGCAGCCCCTTCTCCTCGCGGGAGGGCACAGATACGCAGTATTTT

clone size: few
J gene: TRBJ2-2
D gene: .
V gene: TRBV7-9
CDR3 protein: CASSPGAPTNTGELFF
CDR3 DNA: TGTGCCAGCAGCCCGGGGGCTCCGACGAACACCGGGGAGCTGTTTTTT

clone size: few
J gene: TRBJ2-7
D gene: .
V gene: TRBV23-1
CDR3 protein: CATIREQYF
CDR3 DNA: TGCGCCACCATAAGGGAGCAGTACTTC

clone size: few
J gene: TRBJ2-5
D gene: TRBD2
V gene: TRBV10-3
CDR3 protein: CALLSINGRGLAGGALYVQYF
CDR3 DNA: TGTGCCCTCTTATCGATAAACGGACGGGGACTAGCGGGAGGGGCCCTCTACGTGCAGTACTTC

clone size: .
J gene: TRBJ1-5
D gene: .
V gene: TRBV2
CDR3 protein: CASSVRDQPQHF
CDR3 DNA: TGTGCCAGCAGTGTACGGGATCAGCCCCAGCATTTT

clone size: .
J gene: TRBJ1-4
D gene: .
V gene: TRBV20-1
CDR3 protein: CSASRRATNEKLLF
CDR3 DNA: TGCAGTGCTAGTCGGCGTGCAACTAATGAAAAGCTGCTTTTT

clone size: .
J gene: TRBJ1-1
D gene: TRBD1
V gene: TRBV7-9
CDR3 protein: CASSLRDRGRGTEAFF
CDR3 DNA: TGTGCCAGCAGCTTGCGGGACAGGGGGCGTGGCACTGAAGCTTTCTTT

clone size: few
J gene: TRBJ1-5
D gene: .
V gene: TRBV19
CDR3 protein: CASSIGLSNQPQHF
CDR3 DNA: TGTGCCAGTAGTATTGGGTTAAGCAATCAGCCCCAGCATTTT

clone size: .
J gene: TRBJ2-2
D gene: .
V gene: TRBV5-5
CDR3 protein: CASRYQGGLNTGELFF
CDR3 DNA: TGTGCCAGCAGATATCAAGGGGGGTTGAACACCGGGGAGCTGTTTTTT

clone size: .
J gene: TRBJ2-2
D gene: .
V gene: TRBV6-4
CDR3 protein: CASSRQLNTGELFF
CDR3 DNA: TGTGCCAGCAGTCGACAGCTTAACACCGGGGAGCTGTTTTTT

clone size: .
J gene: TRBJ2-3
D gene: .
V gene: TRBV9
CDR3 protein: CASSVERGTQYF
CDR3 DNA: TGTGCCAGCAGCGTAGAGAGGGGGACGCAGTATTTT

clone size: few
J gene: TRBJ2-3
D gene: .
V gene: TRBV7-9
CDR3 protein: CASSLVGGGVADTQYF
CDR3 DNA: TGTGCCAGCAGCTTAGTGGGAGGGGGCGTAGCAGATACGCAGTATTTT

clone size: .
J gene: TRBJ1-3
D gene: .
V gene: TRBV24-1
CDR3 protein: CATSDLTSSGNTIYF
CDR3 DNA: TGTGCCACCAGTGATTTGACCTCCTCTGGAAACACCATATATTTT

clone size: few
J gene: TRBJ2-2
D gene: .
V gene: TRBV24-1
CDR3 protein: CATRTNSETGELFF
CDR3 DNA: TGTGCCACCCGGACAAACAGTGAAACCGGGGAGCTGTTTTTT

clone size: .
J gene: TRBJ1-5
D gene: .
V gene: TRBV29-1
CDR3 protein: CSALGGGADQPQHF
CDR3 DNA: TGCAGCGCCCTAGGGGGGGGGGCCGATCAGCCCCAGCATTTT

clone size: .
J gene: TRBJ1-1
D gene: .
V gene: TRBV6-1
CDR3 protein: CASSERAEAHPGAFF
CDR3 DNA: TGTGCCAGCAGTGAAAGGGCAGAGGCCCACCCCGGAGCTTTCTTT

clone size: few
J gene: TRBJ2-1
D gene: TRBD1
V gene: TRBV2
CDR3 protein: CASSQGGQGASNEQFF
CDR3 DNA: TGTGCCAGCAGTCAAGGGGGACAGGGAGCGTCCAATGAGCAGTTCTTC

clone size: .
J gene: TRBJ2-7
D gene: .
V gene: TRBV29-1
CDR3 protein: CSVGTASSYEQYF
CDR3 DNA: TGCAGCGTTGGAACGGCGAGCTCCTACGAGCAGTACTTC

clone size: .
J gene: TRBJ1-1
D gene: .
V gene: TRBV7-9
CDR3 protein: CASSLRTDEAFF
CDR3 DNA: TGTGCCAGCAGCTTAAGGACAGATGAAGCTTTCTTT

clone size: .
J gene: TRBJ2-3
D gene: .
V gene: TRBV20-1
CDR3 protein: CSVMVGDWYTDTQYF
CDR3 DNA: TGCAGTGTCATGGTGGGAGATTGGTACACAGATACGCAGTATTTT